This T cell receptor beta chain originates from a study of radiation and T cells in renal cell carcinoma. Study-wide findings and caveats: Baseline intratumoral clonotype presence is unknown without pretreatment biopsies. From baseline, blood top tumor clonotypes peaked at 2 weeks post-radiation.

Measured with immunoSEQ multiplex PCR; TCRdb has only the in-frame clones, and not every one. The table includes more than 150,000 clones, about 91% detected once. This clone was recorded once. Its specificity is not known. With V trimmed by 11 bases and J by 4 bases, 15 bases remained unmatched. Germline V gives CDR1 SNHLY, CDR2 FYNNEI. The length of the CDR3 is 16 residues. Time point noted: blood 2 weeks post-SBRT. Noted treatment: 15 Gy SBRT to primary tumor, nephrectomy 4 weeks later. This TCR derives from a woman aged 50 to 60 with renal cell carcinoma. The chain recombines TRBV2 with TRBJ2-7; 12 bases line up with TRBD1. This specimen was blood, taken from a patient whose treatment included radiotherapy and nephrectomy. The CDR3 DNA reads as TGTGCCGGATCTCAAAAACGGGACAGGGGGCATTACGAGCAGTACTTC. Protein sequence: CAGSQKRDRGHYEQYF.